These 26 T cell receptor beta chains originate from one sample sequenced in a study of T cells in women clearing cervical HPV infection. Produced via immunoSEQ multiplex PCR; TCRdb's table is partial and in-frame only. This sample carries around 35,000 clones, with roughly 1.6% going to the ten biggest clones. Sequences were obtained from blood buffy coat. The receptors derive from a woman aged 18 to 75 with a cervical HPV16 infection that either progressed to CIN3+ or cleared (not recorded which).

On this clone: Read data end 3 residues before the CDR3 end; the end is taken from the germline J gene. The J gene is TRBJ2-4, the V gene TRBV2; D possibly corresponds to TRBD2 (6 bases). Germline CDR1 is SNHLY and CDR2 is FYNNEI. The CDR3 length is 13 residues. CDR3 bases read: TGTGCCAGCAATGGGGGTCTGGACTATGGT. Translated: CASNGGLDYG. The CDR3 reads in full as CASNGGLDYGQYF.

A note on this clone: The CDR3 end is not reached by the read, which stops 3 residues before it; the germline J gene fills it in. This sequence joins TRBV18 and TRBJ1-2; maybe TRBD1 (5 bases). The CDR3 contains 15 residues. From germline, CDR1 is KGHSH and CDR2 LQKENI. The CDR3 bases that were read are TGTGCCAGCTCACCTGGGACTAGCCCCTACAATGAC. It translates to CASSPGTSPYND. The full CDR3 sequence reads CASSPGTSPYNDYTF.

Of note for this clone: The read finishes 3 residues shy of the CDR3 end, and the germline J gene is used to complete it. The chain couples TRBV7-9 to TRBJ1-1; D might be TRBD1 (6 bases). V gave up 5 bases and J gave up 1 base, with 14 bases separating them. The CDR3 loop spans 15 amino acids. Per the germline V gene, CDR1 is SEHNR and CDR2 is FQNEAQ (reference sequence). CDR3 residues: CASSPGDWENTEAFF. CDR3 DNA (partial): TGTGCCAGCAGCCCAGGGGATTGGGAGAACACTGAA. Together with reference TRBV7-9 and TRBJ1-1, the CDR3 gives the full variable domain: DTGVSQNPRHKITKRGQNVTFRCDPISEHNRLYWYRQTLGQGPEFLTYFQNEAQLEKSRLLSDRFSAERPKGSFSTLEIQRTEQGDSAMYLCASSPGDWENTEAFFGQGTRLTVV.

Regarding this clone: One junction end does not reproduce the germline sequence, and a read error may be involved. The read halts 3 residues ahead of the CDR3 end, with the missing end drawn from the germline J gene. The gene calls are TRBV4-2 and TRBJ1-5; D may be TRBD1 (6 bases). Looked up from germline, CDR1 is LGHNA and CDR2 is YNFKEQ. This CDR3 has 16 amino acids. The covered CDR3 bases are TGCGCCAGCAGCCAAGATCTCAGGGGTAGCAATCAGCCC. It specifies CASSQDLRGSNQP. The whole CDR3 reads CASSQDLRGSNQPQHF.

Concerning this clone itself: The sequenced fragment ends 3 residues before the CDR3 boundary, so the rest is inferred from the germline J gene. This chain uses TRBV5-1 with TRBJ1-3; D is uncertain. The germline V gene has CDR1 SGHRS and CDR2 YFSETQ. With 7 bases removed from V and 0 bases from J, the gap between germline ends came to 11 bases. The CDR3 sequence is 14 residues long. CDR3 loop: CASGEDYSGNTIYF. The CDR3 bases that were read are TGCGCCAGCGGGGAGGACTACTCTGGAAACACC.

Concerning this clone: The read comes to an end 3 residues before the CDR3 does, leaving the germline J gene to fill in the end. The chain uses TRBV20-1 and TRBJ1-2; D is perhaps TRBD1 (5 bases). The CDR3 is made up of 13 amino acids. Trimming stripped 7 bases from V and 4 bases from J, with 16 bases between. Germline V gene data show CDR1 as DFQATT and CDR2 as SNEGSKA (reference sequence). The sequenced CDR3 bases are TGCAGTGTTGAACCCCAGGGCTCCTATGGC. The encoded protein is CSVEPQGSYG. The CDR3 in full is CSVEPQGSYGYTF.

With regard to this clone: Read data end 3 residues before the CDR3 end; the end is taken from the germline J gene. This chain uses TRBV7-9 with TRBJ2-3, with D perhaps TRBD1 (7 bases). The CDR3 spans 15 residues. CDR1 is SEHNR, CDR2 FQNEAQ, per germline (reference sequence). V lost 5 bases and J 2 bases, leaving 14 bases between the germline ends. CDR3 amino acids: CASSQGGSTTDTQYF. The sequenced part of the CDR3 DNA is TGTGCCAGCAGCCAGGGGGGAAGTACCACAGATACG. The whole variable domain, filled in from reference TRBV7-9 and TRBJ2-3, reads DTGVSQNPRHKITKRGQNVTFRCDPISEHNRLYWYRQTLGQGPEFLTYFQNEAQLEKSRLLSDRFSAERPKGSFSTLEIQRTEQGDSAMYLCASSQGGSTTDTQYFGPGTRLTVL.

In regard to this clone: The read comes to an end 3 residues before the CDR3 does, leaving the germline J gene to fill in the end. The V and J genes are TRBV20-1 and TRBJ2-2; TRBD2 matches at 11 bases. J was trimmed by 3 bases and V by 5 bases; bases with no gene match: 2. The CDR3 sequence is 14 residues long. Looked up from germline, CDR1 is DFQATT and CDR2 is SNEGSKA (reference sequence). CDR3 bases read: TGCAGTGCTCGACTAGCGGGGCACACCGGGGAG. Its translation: CSARLAGHTGE. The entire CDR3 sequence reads CSARLAGHTGELFF.

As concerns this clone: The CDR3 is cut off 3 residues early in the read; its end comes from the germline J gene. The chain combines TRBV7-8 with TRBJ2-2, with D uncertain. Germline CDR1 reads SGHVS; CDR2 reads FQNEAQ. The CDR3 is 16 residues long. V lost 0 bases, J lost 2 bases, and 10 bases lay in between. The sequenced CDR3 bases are TGTGCCAGCAGCTTAGCGCCGGCAGGTAACACCGGGGAG. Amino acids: CASSLAPAGNTGE. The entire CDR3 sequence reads CASSLAPAGNTGELFF.

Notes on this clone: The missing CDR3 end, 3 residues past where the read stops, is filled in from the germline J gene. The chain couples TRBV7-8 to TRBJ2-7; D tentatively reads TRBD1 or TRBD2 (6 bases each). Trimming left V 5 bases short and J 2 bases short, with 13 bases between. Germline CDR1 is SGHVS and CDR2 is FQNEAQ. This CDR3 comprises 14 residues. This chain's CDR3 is CASSADRRAYEQYF. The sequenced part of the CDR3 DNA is TGTGCCAGCAGCGCAGACAGGAGGGCCTACGAG.

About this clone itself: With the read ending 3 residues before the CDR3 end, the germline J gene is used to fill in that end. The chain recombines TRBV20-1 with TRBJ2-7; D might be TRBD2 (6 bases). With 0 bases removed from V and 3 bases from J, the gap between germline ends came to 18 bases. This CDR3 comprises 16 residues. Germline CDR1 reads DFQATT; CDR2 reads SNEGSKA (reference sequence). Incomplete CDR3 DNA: TGCAGTGCTAGAGATCAGAAGGAATACGGGGGCTACGAG. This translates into CSARDQKEYGGYE. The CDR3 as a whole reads CSARDQKEYGGYEQYF.

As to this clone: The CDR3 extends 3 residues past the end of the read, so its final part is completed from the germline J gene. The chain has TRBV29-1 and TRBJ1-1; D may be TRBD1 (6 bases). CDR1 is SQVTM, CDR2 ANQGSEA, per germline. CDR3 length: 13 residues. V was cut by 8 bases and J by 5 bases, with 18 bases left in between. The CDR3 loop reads CSWLQGEGTEAFF. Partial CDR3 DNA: TGCAGCTGGCTACAGGGAGAGGGAACTGAA.

The CDR3 region is CASSGTENPYEQYF. The DNA read from the CDR3 is TGTGCCAGCAGTGGGACTGAAAACCCCTACGAG. The V call is TRBV2, the J call TRBJ2-7, with D possibly TRBD2 on 5 matching bases. Read data end 3 residues before the CDR3 end; the end is taken from the germline J gene. V gave up 4 bases and J gave up 2 bases, with 12 bases separating them. From germline, CDR1 is SNHLY and CDR2 FYNNEI. This CDR3 spans 14 amino acids. Combining the CDR3 with reference TRBV2 and TRBJ2-7 gives the whole variable domain EPEVTQTPSHQVTQMGQEVILRCVPISNHLYFYWYRQILGQKVEFLVSFYNNEISEKSEIFDDQFSVERPDGSNFTLKIRSTKLEDSAMYFCASSGTENPYEQYFGPGTRLTVT.

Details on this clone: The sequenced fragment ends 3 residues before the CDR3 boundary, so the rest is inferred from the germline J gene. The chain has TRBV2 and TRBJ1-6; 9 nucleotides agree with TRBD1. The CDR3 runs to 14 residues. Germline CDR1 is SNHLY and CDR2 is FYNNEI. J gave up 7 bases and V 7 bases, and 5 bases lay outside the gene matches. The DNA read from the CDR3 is TGTGCCAGCACCGGGACAGGGACCAATTCACCC. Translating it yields CASTGTGTNSP. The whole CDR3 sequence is CASTGTGTNSPLHF.

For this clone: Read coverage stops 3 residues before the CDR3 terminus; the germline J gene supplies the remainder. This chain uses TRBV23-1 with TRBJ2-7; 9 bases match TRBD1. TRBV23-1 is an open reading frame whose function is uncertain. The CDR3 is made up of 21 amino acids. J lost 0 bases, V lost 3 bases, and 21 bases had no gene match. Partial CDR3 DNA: TGCGCCAGCAGTCATATCCCCGGTGATGTACCCGGGACAGGGATCTCCTACGAG. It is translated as CASSHIPGDVPGTGISYE. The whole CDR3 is CASSHIPGDVPGTGISYEQYF.

Partial CDR3 DNA: TGTGCCTGGAGTTTGGGGACAGCAAGTAATGAAAAA. Residues: CAWSLGTASNEK. The whole CDR3 reads CAWSLGTASNEKLFF. The V and J genes are TRBV30 and TRBJ1-4; 7 bases line up with TRBD1. The sequence runs out 3 residues before the end of the CDR3; the remainder is reconstructed from the germline J gene. The V gene end was trimmed by 2 bases and the J gene end by 4 bases; junction bases not matched to a gene: 7. This CDR3 contains 15 residues. Germline CDR1 and CDR2: GTSNPN and SVGIG (reference sequence).

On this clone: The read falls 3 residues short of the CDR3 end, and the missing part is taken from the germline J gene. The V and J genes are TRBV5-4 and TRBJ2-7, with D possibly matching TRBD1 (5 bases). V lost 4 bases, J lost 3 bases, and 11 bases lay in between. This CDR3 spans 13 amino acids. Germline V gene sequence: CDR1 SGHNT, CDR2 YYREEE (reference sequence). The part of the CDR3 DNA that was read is TGTGCCAGCAGCAAGGACACACACTACGAG. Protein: CASSKDTHYE. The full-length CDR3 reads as CASSKDTHYEQYF.

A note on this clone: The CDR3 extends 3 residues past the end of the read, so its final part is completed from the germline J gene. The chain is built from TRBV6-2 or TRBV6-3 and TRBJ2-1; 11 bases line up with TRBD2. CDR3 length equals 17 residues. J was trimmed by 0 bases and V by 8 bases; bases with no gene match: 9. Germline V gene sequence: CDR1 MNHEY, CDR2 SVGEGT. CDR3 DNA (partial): TGTGCCAGCGGAACCTCAACTAGCGGGGGCTCCTACAATGAG. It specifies CASGTSTSGGSYNE. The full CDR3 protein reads CASGTSTSGGSYNEQFF.

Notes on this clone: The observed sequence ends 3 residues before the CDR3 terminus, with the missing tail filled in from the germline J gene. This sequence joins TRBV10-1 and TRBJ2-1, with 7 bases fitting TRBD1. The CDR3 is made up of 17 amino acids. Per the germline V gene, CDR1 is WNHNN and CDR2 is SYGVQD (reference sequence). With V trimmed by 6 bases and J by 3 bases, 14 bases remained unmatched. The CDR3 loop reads CASRVDRFPPNYNEQFF. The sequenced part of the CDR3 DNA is TGCGCCAGCAGGGTGGACAGGTTCCCCCCTAACTACAATGAG.

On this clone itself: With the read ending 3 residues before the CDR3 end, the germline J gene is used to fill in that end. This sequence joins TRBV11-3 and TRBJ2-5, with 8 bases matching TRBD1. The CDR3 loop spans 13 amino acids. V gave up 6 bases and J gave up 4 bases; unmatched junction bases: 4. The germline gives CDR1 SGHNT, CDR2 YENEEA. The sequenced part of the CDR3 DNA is TGTGCCAGCAGTCCCGACAGGGGAGAGACC. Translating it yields CASSPDRGET. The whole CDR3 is CASSPDRGETQYF. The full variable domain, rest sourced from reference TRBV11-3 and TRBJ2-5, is EAGVVQSPRYKIIEKKQPVAFWCNPISGHNTLYWYLQNLGQGPELLIRYENEEAVDDSQLPKDRFSAERLKGVDSTLKIQPAELGDSAVYLCASSPDRGETQYFGPGTRLLVL.

Partial CDR3 DNA: TGTGCCAGCAGCGTAGGTACTAATATTCAAGAGACC. This translates into CASSVGTNIQET. The entire CDR3 sequence reads CASSVGTNIQETQYF. This sequence joins TRBV9 and TRBJ2-5, with D hard to call. Sequencing ends 3 residues short of the CDR3 end; the germline J gene provides the rest. V lost 0 bases to trimming and J lost 2 bases, with 11 bases between them. CDR3 size: 15 residues. The germline gives CDR1 SGDLS, CDR2 YYNGEE.

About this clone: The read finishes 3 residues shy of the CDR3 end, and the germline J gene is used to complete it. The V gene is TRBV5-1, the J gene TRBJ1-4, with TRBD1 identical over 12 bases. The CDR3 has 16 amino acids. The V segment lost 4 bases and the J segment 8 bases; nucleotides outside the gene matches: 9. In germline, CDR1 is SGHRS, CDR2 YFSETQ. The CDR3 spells CASSRQGQGAGEKLFF. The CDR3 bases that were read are TGCGCCAGCAGCCGCCAGGGACAGGGGGCAGGAGAAAAA.

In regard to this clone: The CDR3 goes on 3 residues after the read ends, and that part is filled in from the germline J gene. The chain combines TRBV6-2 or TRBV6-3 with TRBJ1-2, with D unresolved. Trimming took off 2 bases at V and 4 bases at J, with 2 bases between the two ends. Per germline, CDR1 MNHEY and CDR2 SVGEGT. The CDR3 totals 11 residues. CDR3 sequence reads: CASSYRYGYTF. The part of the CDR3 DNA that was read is TGTGCCAGCAGTTACCGCTATGGC.

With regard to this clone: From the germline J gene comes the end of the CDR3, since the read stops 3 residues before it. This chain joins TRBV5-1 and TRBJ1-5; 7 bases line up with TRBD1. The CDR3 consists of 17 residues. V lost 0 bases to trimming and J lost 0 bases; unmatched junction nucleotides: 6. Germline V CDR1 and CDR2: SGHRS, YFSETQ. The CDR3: CASSLALGQDSNQPQHF. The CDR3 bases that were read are TGCGCCAGCAGCTTGGCCTTAGGACAGGATAGCAATCAGCCC.

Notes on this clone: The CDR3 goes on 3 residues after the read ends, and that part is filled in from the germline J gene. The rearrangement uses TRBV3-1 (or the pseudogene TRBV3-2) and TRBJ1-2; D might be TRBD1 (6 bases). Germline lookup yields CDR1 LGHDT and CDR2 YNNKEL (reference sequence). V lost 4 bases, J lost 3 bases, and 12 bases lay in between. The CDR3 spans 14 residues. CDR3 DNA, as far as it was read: TGTGCCAGCAGCCCCTGGGCAGGGGACTATGGC. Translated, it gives CASSPWAGDYG. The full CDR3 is CASSPWAGDYGYTF.

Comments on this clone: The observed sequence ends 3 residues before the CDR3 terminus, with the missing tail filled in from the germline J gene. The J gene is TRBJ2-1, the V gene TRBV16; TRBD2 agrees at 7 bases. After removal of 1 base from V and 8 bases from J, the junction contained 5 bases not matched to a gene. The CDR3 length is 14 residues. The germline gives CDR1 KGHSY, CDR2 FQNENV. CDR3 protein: CASSQWGGSHEQFF. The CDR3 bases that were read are TGTGCCAGCAGCCAATGGGGGGGGTCGCATGAG.